A selection of T cell receptor beta chains follows, all from one sample in a study of CD8 T cells in Susac syndrome. Each CDR3 protein is one row after TCRdb ran MiXCR on the immunoSEQ multiplex PCR reads. The data show over 150,000 distinct CDR3 sequences, roughly 95% seen once. Material for sequencing was CD4+ T cells from PBMCs. The receptors here all came from a human donor with Susac syndrome. CDR3s include the opening cysteine and the closing phenylalanine or tryptophan. The order of the fields is CDR3 length, V gene, D gene, J gene, CDR3 protein, CDR3 DNA. D genes are given only for firm matches.

CDR3 length: 14
V gene: TRBV18
D gene: TRBD1
J gene: TRBJ1-5
CDR3 protein: CASSRDRDYQPQHF
CDR3 DNA: TGTGCCAGCTCACGGGACAGGGACTACCAGCCCCAGCATTTT

CDR3 length: 12
V gene: TRBV29-1
D gene: TRBD2
J gene: TRBJ2-1
CDR3 protein: CSVESGRNEQFF
CDR3 DNA: TGCAGCGTTGAAAGCGGGAGGAATGAGCAGTTCTTC

CDR3 length: 15
V gene: TRBV2
D gene: TRBD2
J gene: TRBJ2-1
CDR3 protein: CASRLTSGSGNEQFF
CDR3 DNA: TGTGCCAGCAGGTTGACTAGCGGGAGCGGCAATGAGCAGTTCTTC

CDR3 length: 15
V gene: TRBV20-1
D gene: TRBD2
J gene: TRBJ2-2
CDR3 protein: CSATSGRANTGELFF
CDR3 DNA: TGCAGTGCTACTAGCGGGAGAGCTAACACCGGGGAGCTGTTTTTT

CDR3 length: 15
V gene: TRBV25-1
D gene: .
J gene: TRBJ2-1
CDR3 protein: CASSEMEQGFNEQFF
CDR3 DNA: TGTGCCAGCAGTGAAATGGAACAGGGATTCAATGAGCAGTTCTTC

CDR3 length: 15
V gene: TRBV6-5
D gene: .
J gene: TRBJ2-5
CDR3 protein: CASSYMNILGETQYF
CDR3 DNA: TGTGCCAGCAGTTACATGAACATTTTGGGGGAGACCCAGTACTTC

CDR3 length: 15
V gene: TRBV4-2
D gene: .
J gene: TRBJ1-5
CDR3 protein: CASSHPPALNQPQHF
CDR3 DNA: TGTGCCAGCAGCCACCCCCCGGCCCTCAATCAGCCCCAGCATTTT

CDR3 length: 11
V gene: TRBV29-1
D gene: .
J gene: TRBJ2-2
CDR3 protein: CSVVNTGELFF
CDR3 DNA: TGCAGCGTTGTTAATACCGGGGAGCTGTTTTTT

CDR3 length: 14
V gene: TRBV5-4
D gene: .
J gene: TRBJ2-3
CDR3 protein: CASSLARRTDTQYF
CDR3 DNA: TGTGCCAGCAGCTTGGCACGCCGCACAGATACGCAGTATTTT

CDR3 length: 14
V gene: TRBV12-3/TRBV12-4
D gene: .
J gene: TRBJ2-5
CDR3 protein: CASSFATTQETQYF
CDR3 DNA: TGTGCCAGCAGTTTTGCAACAACCCAAGAGACCCAGTACTTC